One TCR beta chain is described in this entry. As yet, its antigen is unknown. This CDR3 is 14 amino acids long. CDR1 is SGHRS, CDR2 YFSETQ, per germline. Between the trimmed V and J ends, which lost 0 bases and 1 base, there was a span of 4 bases. This record comes from a study of glioma-infiltrating T cells after dendritic cell vaccination. Study as a whole: Between the early 2000s and the early 2010s, patients got autologous tumor lysate-pulsed dendritic cell vaccines. Study conclusions and caveats: Only a small number of patients had complete blood and tumor samples.

Up to 2 ug genomic DNA was used for TCRB CDR3 amplification. Profiled with immunoSEQ multiplex PCR; TCRdb holds only in-frame clones, not every one. The table includes 100,000 or so clones, 80% detected once. This sample's time point: after dendritic cell vaccination, including at tumor progression/relapse. All glioblastoma patients lacked an isocitrate dehydrogenase mutation. The source of this sequence is a human donor with glioblastoma. Material: blood, obtained after dendritic cell vaccination. The chain joins TRBV5-1 to TRBJ2-2; D remains unclear. CDR3 protein: CASSLAWNTGELFF. In DNA, the CDR3 is TGCGCCAGCAGCTTGGCTTGGAACACCGGGGAGCTGTTTTTT.